These 23 T cell receptor beta chains were all obtained from the same sample, sequenced in a study of monozygotic twins with inflammatory bowel disease. Reprocessing the 5' RACE reads, TCRdb reports a single entry for every CDR3 protein and omits DNA. There are about 93,000 distinct CDR3 sequences in the sample, with 6.5% to 9% held by the top ten. The sequencing sample was made of blood. The source of these receptors is a human donor with ulcerative colitis or Crohn's disease, or a healthy co-twin of an affected twin (not recorded which).

V usage is TRBV5-1 and J usage is TRBJ1-2; the TCRdb D gene call, TRBD1, has no DNA to confirm it. The CDR3 is 13 amino acids. Germline-derived CDR1 and CDR2 are SGHRS and YFSETQ. The CDR3 sequence is CASSGTGDYGYTF.

The gene calls are TRBV29-1 and TRBJ1-3. This CDR3 contains 14 residues. CDR1 and CDR2 from the germline V gene are SQVTM and ANQGSEA. CDR3 region: CSVMRVLSGNTIYF. Using reference TRBV29-1 and TRBJ1-3 for the parts outside the CDR3, the full variable domain is SAVISQKPSRDICQRGTSLTIQCQVDSQVTMMFWYRQQPGQSLTLIATANQGSEATYESGFVIDKFPISRPNLTFSTLTVSNMSPEDSSIYLCSVMRVLSGNTIYFGEGSWLTVV.

V gene TRBV28 combines with J gene TRBJ1-1; the TCRdb D gene call, TRBD1, has no DNA to confirm it. CDR3 size: 14 residues. Germline CDR1 is MDHEN and CDR2 is SYDVKM. The CDR3 here is CASRLRALNTEAFF.

The rearrangement joins TRBV20-1 to TRBJ1-6; the TRBD1 assignment by TCRdb is unverifiable without DNA. Germline CDR1 is DFQATT and CDR2 is SNEGSKA (reference sequence). CDR3 size: 18 residues. CDR3: CSARDPRGSGIVNSPLHF.

V usage is TRBV7-6 and J usage is TRBJ2-3; TCRdb reports TRBD1, a call that lacks DNA to check it against. The length of the CDR3 is 14 residues. CDR1 is SGHVS and CDR2 is FNYEAQ in the germline V gene. The CDR3 sequence is CASSLYRKPDTQYF.

This rearrangement joins TRBV12-3 or TRBV12-4 to TRBJ1-2; TCRdb designates TRBD1, a call that cannot be tested without DNA. There are 14 residues in the CDR3. The CDR3 loop reads CASSSDRDGLGYTF.

The chain uses TRBV3-1 and TRBJ2-5; TCRdb picks TRBD1, but there is no DNA to check that call. Germline lookup yields CDR1 LGHDT and CDR2 YNNKEL (reference sequence). This CDR3 has 14 residues. CDR3 sequence: CASSQGTRVETQYF.

The V gene is TRBV20-1, the J gene TRBJ1-5. Germline V lookup: CDR1 DFQATT, CDR2 SNEGSKA (reference sequence). CDR3 length: 15 residues. This chain's CDR3 is CSASSGGFSNQPQHF.

The chain combines TRBV3-1 with TRBJ2-7; absent DNA, TCRdb's TRBD1 call cannot be checked. The germline gives CDR1 LGHDT, CDR2 YNNKEL (reference sequence). The length of the CDR3 is 16 residues. The CDR3 region is CASSQDRDRSSYEQYF.

The chain is built from TRBV9 and TRBJ1-1; TCRdb gives TRBD1 as the D gene, but with no DNA this cannot be confirmed. This CDR3 comprises 14 residues. Germline V gives CDR1 SGDLS, CDR2 YYNGEE. The CDR3 is CASSRDRGYTEAFF.

The genes are TRBV7-2 and TRBJ1-5; TCRdb's assignment of TRBD1 cannot be checked, as there is no DNA. Per the germline V gene, CDR1 is SGHTA and CDR2 is FQGNSA. This CDR3 is 15 amino acids long. This chain's CDR3 is CASKPNMGVGQPQHF.

CDR3: CASSLATGVETQYF. The rearrangement uses TRBV7-2 and TRBJ2-5; the TCRdb call, TRBD1, lacks DNA for checking. The germline V gene has CDR1 SGHTA and CDR2 FQGNSA. The CDR3 is 14 residues long.

The J gene is TRBJ1-4, the V gene TRBV20-1; with no DNA, the TCRdb D assignment of TRBD1 cannot be verified. Germline V CDR1 and CDR2: DFQATT, SNEGSKA (reference sequence). CDR3 length equals 14 residues. CDR3 amino acids: CSARIGGGSEKLFF.

The V and J genes are TRBV7-3 and TRBJ2-3; the D gene TCRdb calls, TRBD2, cannot be checked with no DNA. This CDR3 region has 15 residues. CDR1 SGHTA and CDR2 FQGTGA come from the germline V gene. CDR3 in amino acids: CASTRGTSLSDTQYF.

CDR3 protein: CASSLGVGREQFF. The J gene is TRBJ2-1, the V gene TRBV5-1; TCRdb calls TRBD1, which cannot be checked without DNA. CDR1 is SGHRS and CDR2 is YFSETQ in the germline V gene. This CDR3 contains 13 residues.

CDR3 region: CASSRAPGHEQYF. The V and J genes are TRBV3-1 and TRBJ2-7; the D call of TRBD1 rests on TCRdb alone, since no DNA is present to check it. CDR1 LGHDT and CDR2 YNNKEL come from the germline V gene (reference sequence). The CDR3 extends over 13 amino acids.

This chain links TRBV20-1 with TRBJ1-5; the D call of TRBD1 rests on TCRdb alone, since no DNA is present to check it. The CDR3 is 13 residues long. Germline-derived CDR1 and CDR2 are DFQATT and SNEGSKA (reference sequence). The CDR3 loop reads CSASTSRGQPQHF.

This chain uses TRBV13 with TRBJ1-1. In germline, CDR1 is PRHDT, CDR2 FYEKMQ (reference sequence). The CDR3 covers 12 residues. CDR3: CASSQRITEAFF.

The rearrangement uses TRBV18 and TRBJ1-1. Germline lookup yields CDR1 KGHSH and CDR2 LQKENI. The CDR3 contains 15 residues. Here the CDR3 reads CASSRGDNGDTEAFF.

The rearrangement uses TRBV20-1 and TRBJ2-5; the TRBD1 assignment by TCRdb is unverifiable without DNA. The germline gives CDR1 DFQATT, CDR2 SNEGSKA (reference sequence). The CDR3 has 14 amino acids. This CDR3 is CSALAPTGQETQYF.

The chain recombines TRBV6-6 with TRBJ2-5; there is no DNA to check the TCRdb D call of TRBD2. The CDR3 has 13 amino acids. CDR1 is MNHNY and CDR2 is SVGAGI in the germline V gene (reference sequence). CDR3 residues: CASILGPSGTQYF.

The V call is TRBV20-1, the J call TRBJ1-6; lacking DNA, the TRBD1 call made by TCRdb goes unchecked. From germline, CDR1 is DFQATT and CDR2 SNEGSKA (reference sequence). The CDR3 totals 14 residues. CDR3 in amino acids: CSASRQGVHSPLHF.

The chain links TRBV6-5 to TRBJ1-1. The V gene's germline CDR1 is MNHEY and CDR2 SVGAGI. The CDR3 totals 14 residues. CDR3 protein: CASSYSWGSTEAFF.